These T cell receptor beta chains were read from a single sample in a study of cytomegalovirus exposure and HLA in healthy donors. Profiling relied on immunoSEQ multiplex PCR, and the TCRdb table lists in-frame clones only, not all of them. The sample has about 160,000 clones; around 82% are singletons. Sequencing used PBMCs. The receptors come from a man in his thirties or forties in good health and CMV-seropositive. Both conserved end residues are part of each CDR3. The order of the fields is D gene, J gene, clone size, V gene, CDR3 DNA, CDR3 protein. The D gene is left open where the match is weak. Where a row states a size, it is once, few, many or the class of an expanded clone; other rows omit it.

TRBD2 TRBJ2-1 NA TRBV6-1 TGTGCCAGCAGTGAACAAGGGGCGGGGGATGAGCAGTTCTTC CASSEQGAGDEQFF
NA TRBJ1-1 NA TRBV12-1 TGTGCCAGCAGCTGGCGGGACAGAAACACTGAAGCTTTCTTT CASSWRDRNTEAFF
TRBD1 TRBJ1-1 NA TRBV18 TGTGCCAGCTCACAGGGACAGGCCACTGAAGCTTTCTTT CASSQGQATEAFF
NA TRBJ1-2 NA TRBV7-9 TGTGCCAGCAGCTTCGGGGGGACTAACTATGGCTACACCTTC CASSFGGTNYGYTF
TRBD1 TRBJ1-4 NA TRBV4-3 TGCGCCAGCAGCCAGAGACAGACGGGACAGGGAGGTGAAAAACTGTTTTTT CASSQRQTGQGGEKLFF
NA TRBJ1-5 once TRBV5-6 TGTGCCAGCAGCTTGGCGGGGACTTATAGCAATCAGCCCCAGCATTTT CASSLAGTYSNQPQHF
TRBD1 TRBJ1-1 NA TRBV7-6 TGTGCCAGATTCCACAGGGGGCACGTGAACACTGAAGCTTTCTTT CARFHRGHVNTEAFF
NA TRBJ1-4 few TRBV6-1 TGTGCCAGCAGTGAGGGTGGGGCGTCAGGAAATGAAAAACTGTTTTTT CASSEGGASGNEKLFF
NA TRBJ1-1 NA TRBV27 TGTGCCAGCAGGGCCCCGCGGGGGTCCGTCATGAACACTGAAGCTTTCTTT CASRAPRGSVMNTEAFF
NA TRBJ2-5 NA TRBV28 TGTGCCAGCAGTTTCCCACAGGGCCAAGAGACCCAGTACTTC CASSFPQGQETQYF
TRBD1 TRBJ1-2 NA TRBV11-2 TGTGCCAGCAGCGACCCCGGGACAGCCAGTTATGGCTACACCTTC CASSDPGTASYGYTF
NA TRBJ2-7 NA TRBV4-3 TGCGCCAGCAGCCAATCAACCGGGACAACTCTAGAATCTCCCGAGCAGTACTTC CASSQSTGTTLESPEQYF
TRBD1 TRBJ2-7 once TRBV27 TGTGCCAGCAGTTTATCTGGGACAGATACCTACGAGCAGTACTTC CASSLSGTDTYEQYF
TRBD1 TRBJ1-1 NA TRBV7-9 TGTGCCAGCAGCTTAGTTCAGGGGGCGGACACTGAAGCTTTCTTT CASSLVQGADTEAFF
NA TRBJ1-1 NA TRBV19 TGTGCCAGTAGTATTCGGGTGAAGAGCCCGAACACTGAAGCTTTCTTT CASSIRVKSPNTEAFF
TRBD1 TRBJ2-6 few TRBV11-3 TGTGCCAGCAGCCATGCTGCAGGGGGCTGGTCTGGGGCCAACGTCCTGACTTTC CASSHAAGGWSGANVLTF
NA TRBJ2-3 NA TRBV15 TGTGCCACCAGCAGGACTCGCCGCGGGCCTAGCACAGATACGCAGTATTTT CATSRTRRGPSTDTQYF
NA TRBJ2-5 NA TRBV10-3 TGTGCCATCAGTGACCCTCAGGGGCTAAGGGAGACCCAGTACTTC CAISDPQGLRETQYF
NA TRBJ1-5 NA TRBV19 TGTGCCAGTAGTATGCCGAGGGCACCCCAGCATTTT CASSMPRAPQHF
TRBD2 TRBJ2-2 NA TRBV6-6 TGTGCCAGCAGTTACCCCAGCGGGAGAGGCACCGGGGAGCTGTTTTTT CASSYPSGRGTGELFF
TRBD2 TRBJ2-1 few TRBV4-3 TGCGCCAGCAGCCAAGATGTAGCGGGGGGGTACAATGAGCAGTTCTTC CASSQDVAGGYNEQFF
NA TRBJ2-3 NA TRBV7-2 TGTGCCAGCAGCTTAGCCGTGGCCGGCACAGATACGCAGTATTTT CASSLAVAGTDTQYF
NA TRBJ1-1 NA TRBV6-5 TGTGCCAGCAGGAACAGCCCCGTGGACACTGAAGCTTTCTTT CASRNSPVDTEAFF
NA TRBJ2-5 NA TRBV19 TGTGCCAGTAGTAATCCAGGGATCGGGCAAGAGACCCAGTACTTC CASSNPGIGQETQYF
NA TRBJ1-6 once TRBV5-1 TGCGCCAGCAGCTCGGCAGGGGTCTGGAATTCACCCCTCCACTTT CASSSAGVWNSPLHF
NA TRBJ2-3 NA TRBV7-6 TGTGCCAGCAGGAGAGGGGATACGCAGTATTTT CASRRGDTQYF
NA TRBJ1-4 NA TRBV28 TGTGCCAGCAGTTTACCGCAGGTAGAGAGGGTTGAAAAACTGTTTTTT CASSLPQVERVEKLFF
TRBD1 TRBJ2-7 NA TRBV6-5 TGTGCCAGCAGTATTACAGGGGCCAGCTCCTACGAGCAGTACTTC CASSITGASSYEQYF
NA TRBJ2-5 NA TRBV5-6 TGTGCCAGCTCCGGGAGCGCAGAGACCCAGTACTTC CASSGSAETQYF
TRBD2 TRBJ2-7 NA TRBV9 TGTGCCAGCAGCCCTAGCGGGGGGACCTACGAGCAGTACTTC CASSPSGGTYEQYF
NA TRBJ2-1 NA TRBV7-3 TGTGCCAGCAGCTTAGAGGATGAGCAGTTCTTC CASSLEDEQFF
TRBD1 TRBJ2-2 NA TRBV28 TGTGCCAGCAGCTTCCCTACCTCCCGGGACAGGGTTTACACCGGGGAGCTGTTTTTT CASSFPTSRDRVYTGELFF
TRBD1 TRBJ1-5 NA TRBV28 TGTGCCAGCAGTGCTACAGGGGAAGACAATCAGCCCCAGCATTTT CASSATGEDNQPQHF
TRBD2 TRBJ2-2 few TRBV15 TGTGCCACCAGCGTGGGAGAGCGGGAGTCCGGGGAGCTGTTTTTT CATSVGERESGELFF
TRBD1 TRBJ2-7 NA TRBV2 TGTGCCAGCAGGGACTACCGGGGACAGGCTCAAGGCGAGCAGTACTTC CASRDYRGQAQGEQYF
TRBD2 TRBJ2-5 NA TRBV7-6 TGTGCCAGCAGCCCCGGACTAGCGGGGTCTGAGACCCAGTACTTC CASSPGLAGSETQYF
NA TRBJ1-4 NA TRBV5-1 TGCGCCAGCAGTTACCTGGGGGGGAGCCGCGAAAAACTGTTTTTT CASSYLGGSREKLFF